Described below is a single T cell receptor beta chain sequence and its context. TCR beta CDR3 regions were amplified from RNA. When the TCR CDR3 underwent first-round RT-PCR, the HTBI primer set was used. TCRdb processed the multiplex PCR reads anew with MiXCR; each CDR3 protein has one entry. In the table there are more than 500,000 distinct CDR3 sequences, 40% to 55% of which are singletons. This sample was included in a study of T cells in Graves' hyperthyroidism and ophthalmopathy. Germline V CDR1 and CDR2: LNHDA, SQIVND (reference sequence). CDR3 length: 13 residues. The V call is TRBV19, the J call TRBJ1-5; TRBD1 might be the D (5 bases). The end of the DNA fits TRBJ2-3 better, so the J call may be wrong. This receptor was taken from an adult woman with Graves' disease, either hyperthyroidism or ophthalmopathy (not recorded which). The sample consisted of peripheral blood or thyroid tissue (not recorded which). CDR3 DNA sequence: TGTGCCAGTACAATGCAGGGCGCAGATACGCAGTATTTT. The encoded protein is CASTMQGADTQYF.